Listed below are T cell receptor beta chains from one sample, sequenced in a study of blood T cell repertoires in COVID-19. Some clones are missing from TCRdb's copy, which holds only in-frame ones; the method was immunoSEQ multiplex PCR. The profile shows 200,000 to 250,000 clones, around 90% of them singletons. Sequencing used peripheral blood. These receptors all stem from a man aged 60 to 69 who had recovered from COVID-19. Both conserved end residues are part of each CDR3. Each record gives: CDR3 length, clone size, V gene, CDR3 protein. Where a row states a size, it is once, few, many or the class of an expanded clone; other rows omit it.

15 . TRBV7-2 CASSLVPDDNSPLHF
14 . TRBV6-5 CASSYYRGRIEAFF
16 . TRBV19 CASSIRGTGGATEAFF
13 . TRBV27 CASSFRVAYEQYF
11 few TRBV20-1 CSAESGYEQYF
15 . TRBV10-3 CAISEEAGMSYEQYF
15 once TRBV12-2 CASRPPTGYNTEAFF
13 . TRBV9 CASSFDRGDEAFF
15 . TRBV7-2 CASSLEGGRVYGYTF
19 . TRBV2 CASSQRYSKELANTGELFF
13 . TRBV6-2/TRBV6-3 CASSPTAYNEQFF
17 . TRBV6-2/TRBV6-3 CASSYSRTGASIYEQYF
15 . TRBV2 CASSVRTSGGNEQFF
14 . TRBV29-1 CSVEVPESRNTIYF
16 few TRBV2 CASTPLTVAGGNEQFF
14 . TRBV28 CASSSPSARTEAFF
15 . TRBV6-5 CASSYSTNRGYGYTF
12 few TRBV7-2 CASSARDDEQYF
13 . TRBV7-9 CAGSLVSSGEQFF
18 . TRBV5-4 CASSRGGGDVRGHGELFF
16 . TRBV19 CASRIAGTGSYNEQFF
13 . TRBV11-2 CASSLRAGYEQYF
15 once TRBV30 CAWSGGSLSADTQYF
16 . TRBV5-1 CASSLGERGNTDTQYF
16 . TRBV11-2 CASSSSAGGTYNEQFF
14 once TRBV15 CATSRAGRKTEAFF
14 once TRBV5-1 CASSSGQGSDEQFF
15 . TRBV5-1 CASSPGTGGQETQYF
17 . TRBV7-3 CASSLTSTSIGLETQYF
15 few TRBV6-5 CASRPGLANTGELFF
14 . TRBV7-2 CASSIPTGVLEQYF
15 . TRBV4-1 CASSREQGAGEKLFF
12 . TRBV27 CASSLAGEKLFF
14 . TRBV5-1 CASSKGQGRYEQYF
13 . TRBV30 CAWKAYRVEKLFF
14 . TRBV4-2 CASSQVDSTDTQYF
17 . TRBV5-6 CASSSVRLRVAGTEAFF
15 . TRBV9 CASSVSWTANTEAFF
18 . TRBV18 CASSPVGQGRSVNTEAFF
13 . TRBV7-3 CASSIQGQETQYF
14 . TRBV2 CASAGAREVGGYTF
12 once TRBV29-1 CSVGQGVPEAFF
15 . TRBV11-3 CASSLGGMNTGELFF
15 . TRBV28 CASRPSRQGAYEQYF
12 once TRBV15 CATSSGLEKLFF
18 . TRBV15 CATSRGKTSGGARTRQYF
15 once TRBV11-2 CASSNRQGGDEKLFF
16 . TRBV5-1 CASSLSGTSGTYEQYF
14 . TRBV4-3 CASSQVRGNTEAFF